This paragraph reports one T cell receptor (beta chain). There is no known antigen for this receptor. The input lacks base qualities; no much larger clone sits a single base away. These data originate in a study of T cells in localized non-small cell lung cancer (dated by TCRdb to about 2020). Background on the whole study: Comparing tumors with uninvolved tumor-adjacent lungs, the study looked at the T cell repertoires of approximately 250 patients with early-stage NSCLC. The cohort was made up of a few hundred treatment-naive NSCLC patients whose localized lung tumors had been resected. Of the NSCLC patients, fewer than 150 were male and approximately 110 were female, and the mean age was around 66 years. The paper as a whole reports these results and caveats: A median of approximately 57 of the top 100 tumor clones were detected in paired uninvolved adjacent lung, and some 30 of these tumor clones were also found among the top 100 clones of the paired uninvolved adjacent lung. Multi-region tumor sequencing was not performed, so intratumor heterogeneity could not be excluded. Higher blood T cell density associated with longer overall survival, while higher adjacent-lung clonality associated with shorter survival. Uninvolved tumor-adjacent lung showed the highest T cell clonality, higher than tumor, which suggests more focused antigenic responses in the adjacent lung. Since the design was exploratory, TCR variables were selected using unadjusted p-values with no false-discovery rate correction.

At diagnosis, tumor, uninvolved tumor-adjacent lung and peripheral blood were collected and then preserved as a mix of FFPE and fresh-frozen material. For TCR repertoire profiling, the blood samples were analyzed as peripheral blood mononuclear cells. TCR beta CDR3 regions were sequenced from DNA using the immunoSEQ Assay. As for how the authors treated the data: To compute T cell density, TCR beta template counts were normalized to usable DNA, which was estimated by amplifying housekeeping genes. Richness was estimated with the preseqR package, extrapolating to 400,000 templates for PBMC samples and 120,000 templates for tissue samples. Clonality was calculated as one minus Pielou's evenness. To identify tissue-enriched TCRs, differential abundance testing was run on productive amino-acid clonotypes with a minimum total count of 5 and an alpha of 0.1. The Jaccard Index and the Morisita Overlap Index were used to quantify repertoire overlap between compartments. TCR beta CDR3s were clustered by GLIPH together with public tetramer-defined viral CDR3s, and at least three viral sequences plus V-gene enrichment were required for viral motifs. TCRdb took this table from immuneACCESS and kept in-frame rearrangements with V and J called. Such tables lack part of the clones; where checked against another copy, unresolved V genes explain under half of the gap, and the rest is unexplained. That table gives V, J and clone size, and the DNA gave D and trimming. Counted in this sample were around 90,000 clones; about three quarters of them appeared once. The top ten hold over 15% of the sample.

Cut back by 4 bases and 2 bases, the V and J ends lie 13 bases apart. Measured from the cysteine to the phenylalanine, the CDR3 is 15 residues long. Only CDR3 DNA is held: 45 bases, read in frame from base 1. CDR1 and CDR2 (SGHKS, YYEKEE) derive from the germline V gene (reference sequence). This specimen was PBMCs, taken before any cancer treatment. The chain was built from TRBV5-5 and TRBJ1-3, and TRBD1 may be the D gene, going by 5 matching bases. This sequence was found in a man aged 35-69 years with stage II squamous cell lung carcinoma. The CDR3 region reads CASSTRGGAGNTIYF. The DNA reads TGTGCCAGCAGCACGCGAGGAGGGGCTGGAAACACCATATATTTT.